The source of this T cell receptor (beta chain) is a study of blood T cell repertoires in COVID-19. V was cut by 2 bases and J by 2 bases, with 15 bases left in between. CDR1 and CDR2 (germline): SEHNR, FQNEAQ (reference sequence). The CDR3 is 16 amino acids. Profiling relied on immunoSEQ multiplex PCR, and the TCRdb table lists in-frame clones only, not all of them. The table lists about 260,000 clones, around four fifths of them singletons. The V call is TRBV7-9, the J call TRBJ1-2; a possible D gene is TRBD1 (5 bases). The sample consisted of peripheral blood. This TCR derives from a man aged 55 to 69 with acute or convalescent COVID-19. The CDR3 protein is CASSLLTQGPNYGYTF. The DNA for the CDR3 is TGTGCCAGCAGCTTATTGACCCAGGGTCCGAACTATGGCTACACCTTC.